This T cell receptor (beta chain) was documented in a study of human T cells and chemical hapten exposure (dated by TCRdb to the early 2020s). Broadly, across the study: For sensitization, 2% DPC in acetone was applied to a 2 cm by 2 cm area of upper inner arm skin. Blood was sampled from patients pre-sensitization (week 0) and at 2, 6 and about 24 weeks after DPC sensitization. Patients additionally received weekly therapeutic DPC doses to the scalp throughout the roughly 23-week study period. Blood for TCR sequencing was provided by twenty-nine alopecia patients at one to four time points (pre-sensitization, 2, 6 and 24 weeks). The study tracked peripheral blood TCR repertoire changes in vivo during primary and secondary sensitization to the hapten diphenylcyclopropenone (DPC) in alopecia patients. Most of the patients in the cohort were female, and the cohort covered alopecia areata with under or over 50% scalp involvement, alopecia totalis and alopecia universalis. Patch testing was performed on the upper back with Finn chambers containing 0.01% DPC, and the patch tests were scored after 6 days according to International Contact Dermatitis Research Group standards. Libraries were pooled for sequencing, and per-sample TCR yields varied mainly because of small differences in library volumes within the pool. What the authors observed across the whole study: All patients had alopecia, a presumed autoimmune disease, so their immune response might differ from that of healthy individuals. No change with DPC sensitization was found in the number of TCRs above 1 in 1000 frequency, and no evidence of global repertoire structure alterations was found. A positive correlation was found between the number of PT1 expanded TCRs and patch test score, with significance reached at thresholds 8, 16 and 32 but not 4. Significantly more large CDR3 similarity clusters were formed by expanded TCRs than by pre-sensitization or healthy control sets, consistent with antigen-driven responses. Repeated subsampling changed both the strength of the expansion versus patch-test correlation and the threshold at which the correlation became significant.

Measured from the cysteine to the phenylalanine, the CDR3 is 17 residues long. The retained sequence is limited to the CDR3, 51 bases, with the frame set at the first base. The germline V gene (reference sequence) sets CDR1 to DFQATT and CDR2 to SNEGSKA. Germline trimming amounts to 4 bases on V and 3 bases on J, with 6 as the count of junction bases outside the gene matches. For this clonotype: The antigen it binds to is not known. No much larger clone is present one base from it, and per-base qualities are unavailable.

Receptor libraries were prepared by RACE. The sample was run on a NextSeq 500. During library preparation, unique molecular identifiers were attached to individual cDNA molecules so that TCRs could be counted in a quantitative, reproducible way. Both TCR alpha and TCR beta chains were sequenced from each blood RNA sample. On the study's bioinformatics: A median of about 89,000 TCRs per sample was observed, with a range of 23,224 to 690,600. V, J and CDR3 annotation of the TCR reads was performed with the Decombinator software suite. Every sample was subsampled to the same number of TCRs (28,000) for the PS versus PT1 abundance plots. TCRs were defined as expanded if absent before sensitization and observed at least eight times at the 2-week time point. Using fastp at Q25 and MiXCR, TCRdb reprocessed the public reads and kept productive beta chains. Every distinct CDR3 protein forms one entry, paired with its most common genes and DNA. TCRdb's processing, not the authors' own work, is the source of the V and J calls. The sample records roughly 130,000 distinct CDR3 sequences, approximately 11% of which are singletons. Roughly 2.3% of the sample is taken by the ten largest.

Interpreted using the paper, the time point label stands for: patch test 3, about 24 weeks after DPC sensitization. The label giving this sample's treatment or condition can be read as: therapeutic diphenylcyclopropenone sensitization with weekly scalp DPC. At every patch-test visit, the blood draw took place before the patch test was put on. Patients were considered eligible if aged 18 to 70, diagnosed with alopecia and deemed suitable for DPC therapy, and patients were excluded if pregnant. Total RNA was isolated from unfractionated whole blood collected in Tempus Blood RNA tubes. Sequences were derived from whole blood, sampled in connection with sensitization to the hapten diphenylcyclopropenone (DPC). The V and J genes are TRBV20-1 and TRBJ2-1; TRBD2 matches 16 bases in the middle. The sequence was collected from a woman aged 50 to 60 with alopecia areata. Some clones in this sample may be carry-over from other donors' samples. The sequenced DNA: TGCAGTGCTAACCGGGGACTAGCGGGAGGGTGCTACAATGAGCAGTTCTTC. Its amino acids are CSANRGLAGGCYNEQFF.